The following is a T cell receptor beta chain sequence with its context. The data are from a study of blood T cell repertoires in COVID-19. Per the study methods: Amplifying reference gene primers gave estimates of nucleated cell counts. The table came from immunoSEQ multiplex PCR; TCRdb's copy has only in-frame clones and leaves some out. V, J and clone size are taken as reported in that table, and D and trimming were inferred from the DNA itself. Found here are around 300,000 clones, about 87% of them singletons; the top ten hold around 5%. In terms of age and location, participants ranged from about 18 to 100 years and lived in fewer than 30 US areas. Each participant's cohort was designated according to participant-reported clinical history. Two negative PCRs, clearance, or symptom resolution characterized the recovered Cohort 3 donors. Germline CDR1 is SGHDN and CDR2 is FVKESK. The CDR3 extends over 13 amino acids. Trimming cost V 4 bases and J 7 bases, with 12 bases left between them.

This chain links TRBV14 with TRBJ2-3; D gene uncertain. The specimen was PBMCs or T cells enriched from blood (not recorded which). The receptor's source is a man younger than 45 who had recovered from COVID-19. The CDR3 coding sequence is TGTGCCAGCAGCCCCCAGAGGTGGAATACGCAGTATTTT. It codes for CASSPQRWNTQYF.